This T cell receptor (beta chain) was documented in a study of blood T cell repertoires in COVID-19. With 4 bases clipped from V and 6 bases from J, the junction kept 9 bases outside the gene matches. CDR1 SGHNT and CDR2 YYREEE come from the germline V gene (reference sequence). The CDR3 runs to 16 residues. The repertoire was sequenced with immunoSEQ multiplex PCR; TCRdb's copy has only in-frame clones and lacks some. The sample includes around 200,000 clones, more than 80% of them seen just once. The specimen sequenced was peripheral blood. The chain is built from TRBV5-4 and TRBJ1-6; 8 bases line up with TRBD1. This receptor was obtained from a human donor in a cohort sampled during active COVID-19. CDR3 sequence (DNA): TGTGCCAGCAGCACCTCCCAGGGGGCGAGTAATTCACCCCTCCACTTT. Residues: CASSTSQGASNSPLHF.